This T cell receptor (beta chain) derives from a study of blood T cell repertoires in COVID-19. Study as a whole: The study drew acute and convalescent COVID-19 samples from the United States, Italy and Spain. PBMCs, B-cell-depleted T cells, or T cells provided the cDNA or gDNA that made up the material.

This CDR3 region has 15 residues. The V gene's germline CDR1 is MNHEY and CDR2 SMNVEV (reference sequence). The J segment lost 2 bases and the V segment lost 6 bases, leaving 4 bases of the junction unmatched. Authors' data handling: It was from reference gene primer amplification that nucleated cell counts were estimated. Only in-frame clones appear in the TCRdb table, and some are missing; sequencing was by immunoSEQ multiplex PCR. V and J calls and clone size come straight from that table; D and trimming were deduced from the DNA. The sample shows a few hundred thousand clones, about 90% of them seen only once. The Seattle patients joined while their infection was active and were tracked longitudinally afterward.

The sequence derives from a man between 18 and 35 years old with COVID-19, enrolled during active disease. Sample: peripheral blood. The V gene is TRBV27, the J gene TRBJ2-1; TRBD2 agrees at 10 bases. CDR3 loop: CASSGTSVTYNEQFF. CDR3 nucleotides: TGTGCCAGCAGCGGGACTAGCGTAACCTACAATGAGCAGTTCTTC.